These T cell receptor beta chains were read from a single sample in a study of cytomegalovirus exposure and HLA in healthy donors. Data came from immunoSEQ multiplex PCR; TCRdb stores just in-frame clones and leaves some out. The repertoire holds about 280,000 clones, around 89% seen once, with roughly 0.93% in the top ten. Sequenced sample: PBMCs. The receptors originated from a woman younger than 30 in good health and CMV-seronegative. CDR3s include the opening cysteine and the closing phenylalanine or tryptophan. The D gene is left open where the match is weak. Not every row has a clone size; where given, it reads once, few, many or a size class.

j_gene,abundance,v_gene,d_gene,len,CDR3nt,CDR3aa
TRBJ1-3,NA,TRBV9,TRBD1,16,TGTGCCAGCAGCGCCGAGGGACAGGGGGCCGGAAACACCATATATTTT,CASSAEGQGAGNTIYF
TRBJ1-1,NA,TRBV27,NA,13,TGTGCCAGCAGTTTCGGGTTGAACACTGAAGCTTTCTTT,CASSFGLNTEAFF
TRBJ1-4,once,TRBV5-1,TRBD1,14,TGCGCCAGCAGCTTCGGACAGGGGAGAGAAAAACTGTTTTTT,CASSFGQGREKLFF
TRBJ2-7,NA,TRBV6-6,NA,13,TGTGCCAGCAGTTCCAACGGGGGCTACGAGCAGTACTTC,CASSSNGGYEQYF
TRBJ1-4,NA,TRBV2,NA,11,TGTGCCAGCAGCCCTCGCAGGGAACTGTTTTTT,CASSPRRELFF
TRBJ1-1,NA,TRBV18,NA,16,TGTGCCAGCTCACCTTTATCACAGGGAGGGACCACTGAAGCTTTCTTT,CASSPLSQGGTTEAFF
TRBJ1-1,NA,TRBV30,NA,14,TGTGCCTGGAACTCCCAGGCCGTGAACACTGAAGCTTTCTTT,CAWNSQAVNTEAFF
TRBJ1-6,NA,TRBV28,NA,16,TGTGCCAGCAGTTTATGGGAGGGTACCTATAATTCACCCCTCCACTTT,CASSLWEGTYNSPLHF
TRBJ2-7,NA,TRBV10-1,TRBD2,15,TGCGCCAGCAGTGATGGATGGGGAGGGTCCTACGAGCAGTACTTC,CASSDGWGGSYEQYF
TRBJ1-4,once,TRBV19,TRBD1,15,TGTGCCAGTAGACCGGGACAGGGCTCTAATGAAAAACTGTTTTTT,CASRPGQGSNEKLFF
TRBJ1-5,NA,TRBV28,NA,14,TGTGCCAGCAGTACGACAGGCTACAATCAGCCCCAGCATTTT,CASSTTGYNQPQHF
TRBJ1-2,NA,TRBV10-3,TRBD1,14,TGTGCCTCTGGGGGGACAGGGCTTACCTATGGCTACACCTTC,CASGGTGLTYGYTF
TRBJ2-1,NA,TRBV27,TRBD2,16,TGTGCCAGCCACCCCCCGGGACTAGCGGGAGCCTATGAGCAGTTCTTC,CASHPPGLAGAYEQFF
TRBJ2-7,few,TRBV6-5,NA,14,TGTGCCAGCAGTTACATGGCGGGAACCTACGAGCAGTACTTC,CASSYMAGTYEQYF
TRBJ2-7,few,TRBV5-1,TRBD2,15,TGCGCCAGCAGCTTGACTAGCGGGAGCTCCTACGAGCAGTACTTC,CASSLTSGSSYEQYF
TRBJ1-5,once,TRBV6-5,TRBD1,14,TGTGCCAGCAGTTACTACAGGGGAGATCAGCCCCAGCATTTT,CASSYYRGDQPQHF
TRBJ2-7,NA,TRBV19,NA,17,TGTGCCAGTAGTATTACCTCCTCCCGAGCAACAGCCTACGAGCAGTACTTC,CASSITSSRATAYEQYF
TRBJ1-4,once,TRBV14,NA,14,TGTGCCAGCAGCCAGTTTCGGGGTAATGAAAAACTGTTTTTT,CASSQFRGNEKLFF
TRBJ1-4,once,TRBV28,NA,15,TGTGCCAGCAGTTCCAGGACAGCCTTTGGAGAAAAACTGTTTTTT,CASSSRTAFGEKLFF
TRBJ2-1,NA,TRBV27,NA,15,TGTGCCAGCAGAGGAAACAGGGCTGCCTACAATGAGCAGTTCTTC,CASRGNRAAYNEQFF
TRBJ2-1,few,TRBV25-1,NA,14,TGTGCCAGCAGTGTGGCCAGCGGTAACAATGAGCAGTTCTTC,CASSVASGNNEQFF
TRBJ1-5,NA,TRBV5-6,NA,14,TGTGCCAGCAGCCCCGACGGAGGCAATCAGCCCCAGCATTTT,CASSPDGGNQPQHF
TRBJ2-5,NA,TRBV5-1,NA,16,TGCGCCAGCAGCTTCGGCGGGGGCGCGGGGTTGGAGACCCAGTACTTC,CASSFGGGAGLETQYF
TRBJ1-1,NA,TRBV28,NA,14,TGTGCCAGCCAACAGGGCGGAAAGAACACTGAAGCTTTCTTT,CASQQGGKNTEAFF
TRBJ1-2,few,TRBV5-4,TRBD1,14,TGTGCCAGCAGCTCTCCACAGGGGGGGTATGGCTACACCTTC,CASSSPQGGYGYTF
TRBJ2-7,NA,TRBV5-6,NA,16,TGTGCCAGCAGCTTGGACCTGGTGGGCGGGACCTACGAGCAGTACTTC,CASSLDLVGGTYEQYF
TRBJ2-1,once,TRBV28,NA,13,TGTGCCAGCAAAACTCCGATCGGGGGTGAGCAGTTCTTC,CASKTPIGGEQFF
TRBJ2-1,NA,TRBV5-1,TRBD2,20,TGCGCCAGCAGCTTGGAAAGACAGGCTGTAGGGACTAGCGGTAACAATGAGCAGTTCTTC,CASSLERQAVGTSGNNEQFF
TRBJ1-2,NA,TRBV25-1,NA,12,TGTGCCAGCCATGACAGTACCTATGGCTACACCTTC,CASHDSTYGYTF
TRBJ2-5,NA,TRBV21-1,NA,15,TGTGCCAGCAGCAAAGCGCTCACGGCTAGCGGTCCCCAGTACTTC,CASSKALTASGPQYF
TRBJ2-1,NA,TRBV28,TRBD2,15,TGTGCCAGCACCTTGACTAGCGGGAGTGGGAATGAGCAGTTCTTC,CASTLTSGSGNEQFF
TRBJ2-4,NA,TRBV9,NA,15,TGTGCCAGCAGCGCGGCGGGGAAGGCCAAAAACATTCAGTACTTC,CASSAAGKAKNIQYF
TRBJ1-1,NA,TRBV9,NA,16,TGTGCCAGCAGCGCTCACGGAGGGGCGGCCAACACTGAAGCTTTCTTT,CASSAHGGAANTEAFF
TRBJ2-1,NA,TRBV5-4,TRBD1,15,TGTGCCAGCAGCCCGGGACAGGGATTTTTGGGTGAGCAGTTCTTC,CASSPGQGFLGEQFF
TRBJ2-7,NA,TRBV28,NA,15,TGTGCCAGCATCTCCACAGGGACCTTCTCCTACGAGCAGTACTTC,CASISTGTFSYEQYF
TRBJ2-3,NA,TRBV2,TRBD2,17,TGTGCCACAGAGGGACTAGCGGGAGGGTTCGGCACAGATACGCAGTATTTT,CATEGLAGGFGTDTQYF
TRBJ1-2,NA,TRBV29-1,TRBD1,14,TGCAGCGTTGAAGTTCAGGGGGTAGGCTATGGCTACACCTTC,CSVEVQGVGYGYTF
TRBJ2-1,NA,TRBV27,TRBD2,15,TGTGCCAGCAGTTTAAGACTAGCGGGTTACGGTGAGCAGTTCTTC,CASSLRLAGYGEQFF
TRBJ2-3,NA,TRBV2,TRBD2,15,TGTGCCAGCAGTCTAGGACTAGCGGGGACAGATACGCAGTATTTT,CASSLGLAGTDTQYF
TRBJ1-2,NA,TRBV4-2,NA,14,TGTGCCAGCAGCCAAGTCGCCAGGGAGGAAAGCTACACCTTC,CASSQVAREESYTF
TRBJ1-3,NA,TRBV7-9,NA,16,TGTGCCAGCGCTCCCAATTATGGAGTCTCTGGAAACACCATATATTTT,CASAPNYGVSGNTIYF
TRBJ2-7,few,TRBV19,TRBD1,13,TGTGCCAGTAGTACGACAGGGACCTACGAGCAGTACTTC,CASSTTGTYEQYF